Presented here are 15 T cell receptor beta chains from one specimen sequenced in a study of blood T cell repertoires in COVID-19 (dated by TCRdb to 2018 to 2021). Receptor amplification or capture employed the immunoSEQ multiplex PCR assay. Here the immuneACCESS table is served through TCRdb, limited to in-frame sequences with V and J called. Missing clones are a known gap in these copies; in checked studies unresolved V genes cover under half, and the rest lacks a known reason. The sample includes a few hundred thousand clones, with less than 90% observed a single time. 2.5% to 3.5% of the sample lies in the top ten. Sequencing was done on a sample of PBMCs or T cells enriched from blood (not recorded which). These receptors were obtained from a woman aged 30 to 39 who had recovered from COVID-19.

The chain couples TRBV2 to TRBJ2-7; the D is unclear. The V end lost 6 bases, the J end lost 1 base, and 13 bases lay between the germline ends. CDR1 is SNHLY and CDR2 is FYNNEI in the germline V gene. The CDR3 has 14 residues. The CDR3 region is CASSPPAASYEQYF. The CDR3 DNA reads as TGTGCCAGCAGCCCCCCCGCGGCTTCCTACGAGCAGTACTTC.

This sequence joins TRBV5-4 and TRBJ2-1; possible D gene TRBD2, 6 bases. V lost 3 bases and J 1 base, leaving 11 bases between the germline ends. Germline V lookup: CDR1 SGHNT, CDR2 YYREEE (reference sequence). The CDR3 totals 15 residues. The CDR3 is CASSSPGVSYNEQFF. DNA of the CDR3: TGTGCCAGCAGCTCCCCGGGGGTTTCCTACAATGAGCAGTTCTTC.

This clone was picked up a small number of times. This sequence joins TRBV2 and TRBJ1-3; D is unresolved. The CDR3 sequence is 15 residues long. Per the germline V gene, CDR1 is SNHLY and CDR2 is FYNNEI. Trimming pared 5 bases from V and 0 bases from J, leaving 11 bases between. The chain's CDR3 is CASSLQIFSGNTIYF. CDR3 DNA: TGTGCCAGCAGTTTACAGATTTTCTCTGGAAACACCATATATTTT.

V and J are TRBV5-1 and TRBJ1-1, with 7 bases aligning to TRBD1. CDR1 and CDR2 from the germline V gene are SGHRS and YFSETQ. V dropped 0 bases and J dropped 1; count of bases not matched to a gene: 6. This CDR3 comprises 16 residues. The CDR3 reads CASSLASGGPNTEAFF. As DNA, the CDR3 is TGCGCCAGCAGCTTGGCGTCAGGGGGGCCGAACACTGAAGCTTTCTTT.

CDR3 sequence: CASSGGLDTHNEQFF. The CDR3 nucleotides are TGCGCCAGCAGCGGGGGACTAGATACTCACAATGAGCAGTTCTTC. The rearrangement uses TRBV5-1 and TRBJ2-1, with 8 bases identical to TRBD2. The CDR3 totals 15 residues. CDR1 SGHRS and CDR2 YFSETQ come from the germline V gene. The J segment lost 5 bases and the V segment lost 4 bases, leaving 8 bases of the junction unmatched.

This chain links TRBV2 with TRBJ2-1; TRBD2 matches at 8 bases. Germline-derived CDR1 and CDR2 are SNHLY and FYNNEI. The CDR3 extends over 14 amino acids. J lost 10 bases, V lost 7 bases, and 12 bases had no gene match. The CDR3 is CASIPMEVAGEQFF. The CDR3 nucleotides are TGTGCCAGCATCCCAATGGAAGTAGCGGGGGAGCAGTTCTTC.

CDR3 sequence reads: CASSPEEIYGYTF. The CDR3 coding sequence is TGTGCCAGTAGCCCCGAGGAGATCTATGGCTACACCTTC. The chain is built from TRBV19 and TRBJ1-2; D is unclear. This CDR3 spans 13 amino acids. CDR1 is LNHDA, CDR2 SQIVND, per germline (reference sequence). V lost 6 bases, J lost 4 bases, and 12 bases lay in between.

V gene TRBV5-1 combines with J gene TRBJ2-2; D possibly corresponds to TRBD1 (6 bases). This CDR3 spans 13 amino acids. V lost 7 bases to trimming and J lost 1 base, with 8 bases between them. Germline CDR1 reads SGHRS; CDR2 reads YFSETQ. CDR3 DNA sequence: TGCGCCAGCCGACAGGTGAACACCGGGGAGCTGTTTTTT. Residues: CASRQVNTGELFF.

This rearrangement joins TRBV5-4 to TRBJ1-2; D is uncertain. V was clipped by 0 bases and J by 10 bases, with 13 bases between them. Germline V CDR1 and CDR2: SGHNT, YYREEE (reference sequence). This CDR3 comprises 13 residues. CDR3 sequence (DNA): TGTGCCAGCAGCTTGGGGACTGAGGAAGACTACACCTTC. Translation: CASSLGTEEDYTF.

This clone appeared once. The chain recombines TRBV30 with TRBJ1-1, with TRBD1 identical over 7 bases. Germline CDR1 and CDR2: GTSNPN and SVGIG (reference sequence). Trimming removed 0 bases from V and 1 base from J; junction bases left unmatched: 11. CDR3 size: 17 residues. In DNA form, the CDR3 reads TGTGCCTGGAGTGTACAGGGACAGCCTTATAAGAACACTGAAGCTTTCTTT. It is translated as CAWSVQGQPYKNTEAFF.

This clone appeared a few times. The chain is built from TRBV30 and TRBJ2-7, with D possibly TRBD1 on 6 matching bases. Germline-derived CDR1 and CDR2 are GTSNPN and SVGIG (reference sequence). This CDR3 contains 13 residues. V dropped 8 bases and J dropped 2 bases, with 16 bases sitting between them. DNA for the CDR3: TGTGCCGGAGGTGGGCAGGGGACCTACGAGCAGTACTTC. This codes for CAGGGQGTYEQYF. Filled out from reference TRBV30 and TRBJ2-7, the complete variable domain reads SQTIHQWPATLVQPVGSPLSLECTVEGTSNPNLYWYRQAAGRGLQLLFYSVGIGQISSEVPQNLSASRPQDRQFILSSKKLLLSDSGFYLCAGGGQGTYEQYFGPGTRLTVT.

The chain employs TRBV11-2 and TRBJ1-1; TRBD1 agrees at 7 bases. The junction had 2 bases not matched to a gene; V was cut back by 3 bases and J by 1 base. This CDR3 spans 14 amino acids. Germline V CDR1 and CDR2: SGHAT, FQNNGV. The CDR3 DNA follows: TGTGCCAGCAGCTTTACAGGGGCGAACACTGAAGCTTTCTTT. Its protein is CASSFTGANTEAFF.

This clone was counted only a few times. The chain couples TRBV3-1 (or the pseudogene TRBV3-2) to TRBJ1-2; unclear D gene. Between the trimmed V and J ends, which lost 4 bases and 8 bases, there was a span of 14 bases. Germline V lookup: CDR1 LGHDT, CDR2 YNNKEL (reference sequence). This CDR3 is built from 13 residues. CDR3 residues: CASSPRGWEGYTF. The CDR3 DNA is TGTGCCAGCAGCCCCCGGGGATGGGAGGGCTACACCTTC.

The chain uses TRBV3-1 (or the pseudogene TRBV3-2) and TRBJ2-3; D uncertain. Germline V lookup: CDR1 LGHDT, CDR2 YNNKEL (reference sequence). V was trimmed by 4 bases and J by 1 base, leaving 9 bases between them. The CDR3 totals 14 residues. The CDR3 here is CASSLNSRTDTQYF. The CDR3 nucleotides read TGTGCCAGCAGCCTAAATTCCCGCACAGATACGCAGTATTTT.

The CDR3 DNA sequence: TGTGCCAGCAGCGTGGGGTTGTTGGGCGGGAGTTACGAGCAGTACTTC. Translated: CASSVGLLGGSYEQYF. The genes are TRBV9 and TRBJ2-7; 7 nucleotides align to TRBD2. The V segment lost 2 bases and the J segment 4 bases; nucleotides outside the gene matches: 12. The CDR3 totals 16 residues. CDR1 and CDR2 (germline): SGDLS, YYNGEE.